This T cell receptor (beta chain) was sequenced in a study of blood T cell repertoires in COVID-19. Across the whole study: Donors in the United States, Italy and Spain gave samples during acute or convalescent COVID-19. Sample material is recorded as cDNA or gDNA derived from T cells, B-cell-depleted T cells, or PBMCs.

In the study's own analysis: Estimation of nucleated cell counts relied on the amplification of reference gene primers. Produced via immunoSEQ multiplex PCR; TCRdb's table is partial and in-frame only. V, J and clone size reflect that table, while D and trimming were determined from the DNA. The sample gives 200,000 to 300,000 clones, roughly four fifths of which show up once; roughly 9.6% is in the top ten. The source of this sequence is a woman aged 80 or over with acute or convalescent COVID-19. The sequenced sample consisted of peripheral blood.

In nucleotides, the CDR3 is TGTGCCAGCACGAGGGGAACAGGGGGAAGGTACGAGCAGTACTTC. Translated, it gives CASTRGTGGRYEQYF. The rearrangement uses TRBV3-1 (or the pseudogene TRBV3-2) and TRBJ2-7, with TRBD1 matching 8 bases. The CDR3 extends over 15 amino acids. CDR1 is LGHDT and CDR2 is YNNKEL in the germline V gene (reference sequence). V gave up 7 bases and J gave up 4 bases; unmatched junction bases: 12.